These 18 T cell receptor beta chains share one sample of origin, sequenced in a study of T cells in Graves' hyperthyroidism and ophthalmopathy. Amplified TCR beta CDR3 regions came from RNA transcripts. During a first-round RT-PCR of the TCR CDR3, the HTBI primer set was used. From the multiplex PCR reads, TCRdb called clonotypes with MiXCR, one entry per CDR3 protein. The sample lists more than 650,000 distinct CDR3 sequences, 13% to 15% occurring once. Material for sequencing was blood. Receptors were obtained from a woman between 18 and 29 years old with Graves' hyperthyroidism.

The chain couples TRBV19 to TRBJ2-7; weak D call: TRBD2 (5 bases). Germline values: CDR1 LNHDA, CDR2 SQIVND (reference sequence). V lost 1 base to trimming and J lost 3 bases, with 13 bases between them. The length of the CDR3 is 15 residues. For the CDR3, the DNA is TGTGCCAGTAGTATAGGCGTCCAGCGGCACTACGAGCAGTACTTC. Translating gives CASSIGVQRHYEQYF.

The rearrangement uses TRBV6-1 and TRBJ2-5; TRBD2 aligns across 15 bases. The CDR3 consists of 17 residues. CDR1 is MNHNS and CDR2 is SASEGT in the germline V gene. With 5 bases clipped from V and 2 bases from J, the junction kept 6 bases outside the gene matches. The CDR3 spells CASSRTSGRGFQETQYF. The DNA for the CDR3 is TGTGCCAGCAGTCGGACTAGCGGGAGGGGATTTCAAGAGACCCAGTACTTC.

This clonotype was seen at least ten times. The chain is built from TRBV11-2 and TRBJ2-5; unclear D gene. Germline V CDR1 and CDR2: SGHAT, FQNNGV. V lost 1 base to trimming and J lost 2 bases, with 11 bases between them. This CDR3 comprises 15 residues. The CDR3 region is CASSLGATFQETQYF. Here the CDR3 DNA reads TGTGCCAGCAGCTTAGGAGCAACGTTTCAAGAGACCCAGTACTTC. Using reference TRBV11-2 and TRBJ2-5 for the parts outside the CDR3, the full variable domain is EAGVAQSPRYKIIEKRQSVAFWCNPISGHATLYWYQQILGQGPKLLIQFQNNGVVDDSQLPKDRFSAERLKGVDSTLKIQPAKLEDSAVYLCASSLGATFQETQYFGPGTRLLVL.

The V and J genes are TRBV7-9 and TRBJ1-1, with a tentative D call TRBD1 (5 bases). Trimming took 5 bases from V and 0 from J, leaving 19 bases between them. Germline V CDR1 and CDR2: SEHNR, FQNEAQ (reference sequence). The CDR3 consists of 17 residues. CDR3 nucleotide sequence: TGTGCCAGCAGCATGAGAACGCGGGGCGTTATGAACACTGAAGCTTTCTTT. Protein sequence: CASSMRTRGVMNTEAFF.

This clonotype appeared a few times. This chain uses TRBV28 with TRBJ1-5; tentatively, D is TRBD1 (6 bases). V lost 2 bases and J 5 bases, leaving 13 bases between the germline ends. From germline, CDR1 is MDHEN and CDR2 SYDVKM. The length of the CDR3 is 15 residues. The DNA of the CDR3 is TGTGCCAGCAGTTTACTAGGGGGTCTCCATCAGCCCCAGCATTTT. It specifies CASSLLGGLHQPQHF.

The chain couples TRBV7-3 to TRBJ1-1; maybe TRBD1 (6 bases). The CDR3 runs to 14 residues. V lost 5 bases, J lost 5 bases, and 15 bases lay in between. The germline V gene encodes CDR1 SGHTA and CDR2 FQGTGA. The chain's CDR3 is CASSAQGGRTEAFF. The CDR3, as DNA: TGTGCCAGCAGCGCACAGGGAGGGAGGACTGAAGCTTTCTTT. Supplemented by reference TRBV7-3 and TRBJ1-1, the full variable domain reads GAGVSQTPSNKVTEKGKYVELRCDPISGHTALYWYRQSLGQGPEFLIYFQGTGAADDSGLPNDRFFAVRPEGSVSTLKIQRTERGDSAVYLCASSAQGGRTEAFFGQGTRLTVV.

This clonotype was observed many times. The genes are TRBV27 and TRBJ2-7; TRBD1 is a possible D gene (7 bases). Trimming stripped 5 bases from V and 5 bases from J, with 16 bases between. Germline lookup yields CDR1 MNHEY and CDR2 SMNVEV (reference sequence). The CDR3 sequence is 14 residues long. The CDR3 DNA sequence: TGTGCCAGCAGTCTTCTGACAGGGAGGAACGAGCAGTACTTC. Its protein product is CASSLLTGRNEQYF.

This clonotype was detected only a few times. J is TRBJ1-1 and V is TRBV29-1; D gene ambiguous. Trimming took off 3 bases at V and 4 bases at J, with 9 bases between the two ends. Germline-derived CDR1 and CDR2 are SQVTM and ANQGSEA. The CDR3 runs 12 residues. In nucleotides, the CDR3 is TGCAGCGTTGAGGCCCGGAGCACTGAAGCTTTCTTT. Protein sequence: CSVEARSTEAFF.

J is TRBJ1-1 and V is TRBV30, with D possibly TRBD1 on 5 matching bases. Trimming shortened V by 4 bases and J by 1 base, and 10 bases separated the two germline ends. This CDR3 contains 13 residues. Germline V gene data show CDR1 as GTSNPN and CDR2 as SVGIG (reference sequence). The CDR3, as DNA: TGTGCCTGGACCCAAACAGGGAACACTGAAGCTTTCTTT. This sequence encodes CAWTQTGNTEAFF.

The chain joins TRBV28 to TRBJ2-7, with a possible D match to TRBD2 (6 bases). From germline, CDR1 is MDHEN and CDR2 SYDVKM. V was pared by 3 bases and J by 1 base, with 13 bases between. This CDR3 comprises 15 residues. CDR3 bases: TGTGCCAGCAGTTTTGGCGGGGATCATTCCTACGAGCAGTACTTC. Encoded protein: CASSFGGDHSYEQYF.

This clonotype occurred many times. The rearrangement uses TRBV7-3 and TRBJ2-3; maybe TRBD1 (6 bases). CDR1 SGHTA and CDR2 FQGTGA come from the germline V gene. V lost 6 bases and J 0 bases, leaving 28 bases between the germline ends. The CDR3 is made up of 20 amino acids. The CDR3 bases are TGTGCCAGCAGTTCCTCGACAGGACCATTAGGTTGGCTTAGCACAGATACGCAGTATTTT. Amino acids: CASSSSTGPLGWLSTDTQYF.

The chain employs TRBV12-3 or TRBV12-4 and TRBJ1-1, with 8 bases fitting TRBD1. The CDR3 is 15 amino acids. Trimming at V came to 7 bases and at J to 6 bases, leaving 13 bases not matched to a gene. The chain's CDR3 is CASTNLTGGEAEAFF. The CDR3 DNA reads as TGTGCCAGCACTAACCTCACAGGGGGTGAAGCTGAAGCTTTCTTT.

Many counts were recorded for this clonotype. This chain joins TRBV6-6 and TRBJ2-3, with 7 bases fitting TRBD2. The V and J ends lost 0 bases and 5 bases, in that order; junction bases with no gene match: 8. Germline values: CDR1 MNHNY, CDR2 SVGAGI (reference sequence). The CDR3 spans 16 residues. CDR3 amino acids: CASSYSWAGVRDTQYF. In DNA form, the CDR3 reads TGTGCCAGCAGTTACTCTTGGGCGGGAGTTAGAGATACGCAGTATTTT.

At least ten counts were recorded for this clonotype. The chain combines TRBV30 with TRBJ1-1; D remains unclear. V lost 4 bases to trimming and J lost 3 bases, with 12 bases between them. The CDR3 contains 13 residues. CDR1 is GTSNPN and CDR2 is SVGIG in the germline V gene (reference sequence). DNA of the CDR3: TGTGCCTGGAAGGCCAGCCTATACACTGAAGCTTTCTTT. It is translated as CAWKASLYTEAFF.

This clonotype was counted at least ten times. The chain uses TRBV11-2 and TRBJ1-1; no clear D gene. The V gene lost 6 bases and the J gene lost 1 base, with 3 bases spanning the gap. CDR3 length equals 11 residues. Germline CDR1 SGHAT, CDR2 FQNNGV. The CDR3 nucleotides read TGTGCCAGCAGAGAGAACACTGAAGCTTTCTTT. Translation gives CASRENTEAFF.

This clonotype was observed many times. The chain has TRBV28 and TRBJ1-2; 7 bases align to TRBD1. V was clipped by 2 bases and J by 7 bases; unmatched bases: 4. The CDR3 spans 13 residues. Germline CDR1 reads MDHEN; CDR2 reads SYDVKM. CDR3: CASSLRQGFGYTF. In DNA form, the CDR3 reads TGTGCCAGCAGTTTAAGACAGGGCTTTGGCTACACCTTC.

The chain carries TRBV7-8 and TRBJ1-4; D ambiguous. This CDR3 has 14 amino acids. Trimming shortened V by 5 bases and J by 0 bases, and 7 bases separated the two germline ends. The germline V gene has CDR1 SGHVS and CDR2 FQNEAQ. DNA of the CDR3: TGTGCCAGCAGCAAGGAGCCAACTAATGAAAAACTGTTTTTT. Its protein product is CASSKEPTNEKLFF.

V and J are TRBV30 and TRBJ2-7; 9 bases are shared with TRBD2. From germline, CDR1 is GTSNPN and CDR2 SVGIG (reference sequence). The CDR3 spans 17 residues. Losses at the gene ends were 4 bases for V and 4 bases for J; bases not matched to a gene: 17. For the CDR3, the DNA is TGTGCCTGGACCACGGGCGGGAGGGCCTTTTTCGGTTACGAGCAGTACTTC. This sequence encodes CAWTTGGRAFFGYEQYF.